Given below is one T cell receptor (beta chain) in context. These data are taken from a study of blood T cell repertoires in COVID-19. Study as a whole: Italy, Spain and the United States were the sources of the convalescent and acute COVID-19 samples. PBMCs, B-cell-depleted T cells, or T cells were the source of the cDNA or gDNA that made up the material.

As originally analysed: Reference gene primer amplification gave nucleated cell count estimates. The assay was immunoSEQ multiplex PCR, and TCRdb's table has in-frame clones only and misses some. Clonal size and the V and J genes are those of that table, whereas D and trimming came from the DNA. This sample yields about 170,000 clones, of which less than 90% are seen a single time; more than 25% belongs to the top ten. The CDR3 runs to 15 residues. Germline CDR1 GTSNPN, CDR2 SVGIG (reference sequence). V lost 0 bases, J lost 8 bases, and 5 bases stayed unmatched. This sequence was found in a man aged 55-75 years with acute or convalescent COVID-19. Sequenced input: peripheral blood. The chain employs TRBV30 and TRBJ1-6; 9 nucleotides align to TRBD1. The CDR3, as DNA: TGTGCCTGGAGTGTTGTAAGGACAGGGGATTCACCCCTCCACTTT. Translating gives CAWSVVRTGDSPLHF.